This TCR beta chain was obtained from a study of identical twins. Study conclusions and caveats: Twins shared out-of-frame alpha sequences with excess low generation probability.

Template switching created a universal primer site, and the cDNA included unique molecular identifiers. TCRdb fed the 5' RACE reads into MiXCR, producing one record per CDR3 protein. The sample carries more than 1.5 million distinct CDR3 sequences, about 31% recorded once. On this clonotype: Its matching antigen is unknown. A junction boundary mismatches the germline segment, possibly from a read error.

CDR3 length: 13 amino acids. Per the germline V gene, CDR1 is MNHEY and CDR2 is SMNVEV (reference sequence). Healthy Caucasians supplied all donations. Sequenced input: cord blood. This TCR was sampled from a newborn girl in good health. The chain links TRBV27 to TRBJ2-5; D is ambiguous. CDR3 sequence (DNA): TGTGCCTGCAGTTCCCCCCCCCAAGAGACCCAGTACTTC. Its translation: CACSSPPQETQYF.